This TCR beta chain comes out of a study of blood T cells in healthy people across ages. This clonotype occurred a few times. Sample-barcoded 5' priming and a J-beta primer mix drove a second PCR of about 7 to 12 cycles. All samples gave at least 3 million CDR3-containing paired-end reads. MiXCR was run by TCRdb on the 5' RACE reads, yielding one entry per CDR3 protein. The sample yields some 940,000 distinct CDR3 sequences, 25% to 35% seen once. The same specimen was also included in a second study, on T cells of mothers and their children.

This receptor was obtained from a woman aged 40 to 50 in good health. Sequencing was performed on blood.

CDR3 amino acids: CASSWTSGRRWTQYF. CDR3 DNA sequence: TGTGCCAGCAGCTGGACTAGCGGGCGTCGTTGGACCCAGTACTTC. The rearrangement uses TRBV6-2 or TRBV6-3 and TRBJ2-5, with TRBD2 matching 11 bases. The CDR3 sequence is 15 residues long. V shed 6 bases and J 7 bases; nucleotides not matched to a gene: 10. Looked up from germline, CDR1 is MNHEY and CDR2 is SVGEGT.